Reported below is one TCR beta chain. In the original analysis: Estimation of nucleated cell counts relied on the amplification of reference gene primers. Repertoires were generated with immunoSEQ multiplex PCR, while TCRdb's copy carries only in-frame clones and drops some. That table furnishes V, J and clone size, whereas the DNA furnished D and trimming. This sample has 86,000 or so clones; roughly nine tenths occur once, and the top ten carry 1.9%. The sample belongs to a study of blood T cell repertoires in COVID-19. At the level of the study: Researchers got acute and convalescent COVID-19 samples from the United States, Italy and Spain. PBMCs, B-cell-depleted T cells, or T cells were the source of the cDNA or gDNA that made up the material.

V lost 2 bases, J lost 4 bases, and 6 bases stayed unmatched. Germline assignment: CDR1 KGHSH and CDR2 LQKENI. The CDR3 runs 16 residues. The clonotype originates from a woman aged 50 to 65 in a cohort sampled during active COVID-19. Sequenced sample: peripheral blood. This rearrangement joins TRBV18 to TRBJ2-1, with 9 bases aligning to TRBD2. This CDR3 is CASSPWVAGVYNEQFF. In DNA form, the CDR3 reads TGTGCCAGCTCACCATGGGTAGCGGGAGTTTACAATGAGCAGTTCTTC. The whole variable domain, remainder taken from reference TRBV18 and TRBJ2-1, is NAGVMQNPRHLVRRRGQEARLRCSPMKGHSHVYWYRQLPEEGLKFMVYLQKENIIDESGMPKERFSAEFPKEGPSILRIQQVVRGDSAAYFCASSPWVAGVYNEQFFGPGTRLTVL.